This passage covers 23 T cell receptor beta chains from one sample sequenced in a study of Graves' ophthalmopathy and Graves' hyperthyroidism. Amplification of TCR beta CDR3 regions used RNA transcripts. In the first round, RT-PCR was carried out with HTBI primers, and a multiplex PCR formed the second round. MiXCR, applied by TCRdb to the multiplex PCR reads, yields one record per CDR3 protein. The profile shows about 700,000 distinct CDR3 sequences, about 41% of them singletons. Material for sequencing was peripheral blood. Receptor source: an adult man with Graves' ophthalmopathy.

This clonotype has just a few counts. V is TRBV7-2 and J is TRBJ1-5, with D possibly being TRBD1 (6 bases). Germline assignment: CDR1 SGHTA and CDR2 FQGNSA. The CDR3 extends over 15 amino acids. Trimming cost V 2 bases and J 3 bases, with 11 bases left between them. DNA for the CDR3: TGTGCCAGCAGCTTAACAGGGTACCCCAATCAGCCCCAGCATTTT. This codes for CASSLTGYPNQPQHF.

The gene calls are TRBV10-3 and TRBJ1-2; 9 bases agree with TRBD1. Germline-derived CDR1 and CDR2 are ENHRY and SYGVKD. J lost 7 bases, V lost 8 bases, and 5 bases had no gene match. CDR3 length: 12 residues. The DNA for the CDR3 is TGTGCCATCGGGGGACAGGGATCTGGCTACACCTTC. Its translation is CAIGGQGSGYTF.

This chain links TRBV2 with TRBJ1-5; 9 bases align to TRBD1. CDR1 is SNHLY, CDR2 FYNNEI, per germline. Unmatched junction bases numbered 12, after V lost 8 bases and J lost 4 bases. The CDR3 has 16 residues. The CDR3 loop is CASSAEGQGRNQPQHF. The CDR3 region has the DNA TGTGCCAGCTCAGCGGAAGGACAGGGGAGGAATCAGCCCCAGCATTTT.

There are many counts of this clonotype. V usage is TRBV11-2 and J usage is TRBJ2-6, with D maybe TRBD2 (7 bases). The CDR3 sequence is 16 residues long. Germline-derived CDR1 and CDR2 are SGHAT and FQNNGV. V dropped 6 bases and J dropped 3 bases, with 15 bases sitting between them. This CDR3 reads CASRFEGGLGANVLTF. Here the CDR3 DNA reads TGTGCCAGCAGATTCGAGGGGGGGCTTGGGGCCAACGTCCTGACTTTC.

This chain connects TRBV20-1 to TRBJ2-5, with unresolved D. Germline CDR1 and CDR2: DFQATT and SNEGSKA (reference sequence). The CDR3 has 12 residues. V lost 5 bases and J 9 bases, leaving 16 bases between the germline ends. The CDR3 DNA follows: TGCAGTGCTGGTAGATCCCACCAGCCCCAGTACTTC. This codes for CSAGRSHQPQYF.

Details on this clonotype: The junction differs from germline at one of its ends, possibly a read error. The DNA for the CDR3 is TGTGCCAGCAGTGAATCTAGCGGGAGGGCCAACGAGCAGTACTTC. Translating gives CASSESSGRANEQYF. The chain links TRBV10-3 to TRBJ2-7; TRBD2 matches 12 bases. Germline CDR1 reads ENHRY; CDR2 reads SYGVKD. This CDR3 contains 15 residues.

In its sample, this clonotype was seen many times. The J gene is TRBJ2-7, the V gene TRBV5-5; weak D call: TRBD1 (5 bases). The CDR3 has 14 amino acids. Looked up from germline, CDR1 is SGHKS and CDR2 is YYEKEE (reference sequence). V lost 6 bases and J lost 0, with 13 bases in between. CDR3 residues: CASNPPGISYEQYF. In nucleotides, the CDR3 is TGTGCCAGCAACCCGCCAGGGATCTCCTACGAGCAGTACTTC.

This clonotype was counted ten times or more. The rearrangement links TRBV7-9 to TRBJ1-1; the D is unclear. V was clipped by 0 bases and J by 2 bases, with 7 bases between them. Germline CDR1 is SEHNR and CDR2 is FQNEAQ (reference sequence). The CDR3 is 14 residues long. CDR3 residues: CASSLAAANTEAFF. The CDR3 DNA follows: TGTGCCAGCAGCTTAGCGGCGGCTAACACTGAAGCTTTCTTT.

This clonotype occurred once. The rearrangement links TRBV20-1 to TRBJ1-4; D is possibly TRBD1 (5 bases). V was trimmed by 4 bases and J by 8 bases, leaving 14 bases between them. The CDR3 has 13 residues. Germline CDR1 and CDR2: DFQATT and SNEGSKA (reference sequence). CDR3 region: CSAIQGTEEKLFF. For the CDR3, the DNA is TGCAGTGCTATCCAGGGAACTGAGGAAAAACTGTTTTTT.

In this sample, this clonotype turned up many times. The V and J genes are TRBV12-3 or TRBV12-4 and TRBJ2-7; 9 nucleotides align to TRBD1. Trimming took 5 bases from V and 6 from J; bases not matched to a gene: 2. The CDR3 length is 12 residues. CDR3 sequence (DNA): TGTGCCAGCAGTGGGACAGGGCTCGAGCAGTACTTC. Translating it yields CASSGTGLEQYF.

This clonotype was recorded many times. This chain joins TRBV9 and TRBJ2-2; D call uncertain. The CDR3 is 14 residues long. Trimming left V 3 bases short and J 4 bases short, with 10 bases between. The V gene's germline CDR1 is SGDLS and CDR2 YYNGEE. CDR3 in amino acids: CASSEHSGTGELFF. CDR3 DNA sequence: TGTGCCAGCAGCGAACATAGTGGCACCGGGGAGCTGTTTTTT.

In its sample, this clonotype was seen a few times. The chain links TRBV7-9 to TRBJ2-7; 9 bases fit TRBD1. The CDR3 covers 15 residues. Germline loops: CDR1 SEHNR, CDR2 FQNEAQ (reference sequence). The V gene end was trimmed by 1 base and the J gene end by 7 bases; junction bases not matched to a gene: 8. The CDR3 coding sequence is TGTGCCAGCAGCTTAGGTGTGACAGGGGGAGAAGAGCAGTACTTC. Translated: CASSLGVTGGEEQYF.

This clonotype has a count of ten or more. The chain carries TRBV7-2 and TRBJ1-4; D gene ambiguous. CDR1 is SGHTA, CDR2 FQGNSA, per germline. Trimming left V 5 bases short and J 2 bases short, with 6 bases between. The CDR3 consists of 13 residues. The CDR3 reads CASSVHTNEKLFF. The CDR3 DNA reads TGTGCCAGCAGCGTCCACACTAATGAAAAACTGTTTTTT. Supplemented by reference TRBV7-2 and TRBJ1-4, the full variable domain reads GAGVSQSPSNKVTEKGKDVELRCDPISGHTALYWYRQSLGQGLEFLIYFQGNSAPDKSGLPSDRFSAERTGGSVSTLTIQRTQQEDSAVYLCASSVHTNEKLFFGSGTQLSVL.

This clonotype turned up a few times. This CDR3 is CASSEFSVGGDTEAFF. The CDR3 nucleotides read TGTGCCAGCAGTGAATTCAGCGTCGGGGGGGACACTGAAGCTTTCTTT. This chain joins TRBV6-1 and TRBJ1-1, with a tentative D call TRBD1 (5 bases). Germline values: CDR1 MNHNS, CDR2 SASEGT. With 2 bases removed from V and 3 bases from J, the gap between germline ends came to 16 bases. The length of the CDR3 is 16 residues.

This clonotype was counted at least ten times. The rearrangement links TRBV20-1 to TRBJ2-2; 7 bases match TRBD2. This CDR3 has 13 residues. Trimming cost V 7 bases and J 0 bases; bases outside gene matches: 2. Germline-derived CDR1 and CDR2 are DFQATT and SNEGSKA (reference sequence). The CDR3, as DNA: TGCAGTGGCCTAGCGGCGAACACCGGGGAGCTGTTTTTT. This codes for CSGLAANTGELFF.

At least ten counts were recorded for this clonotype. The chain is built from TRBV29-1 and TRBJ1-2, with TRBD1 identical over 9 bases. V gave up 1 base and J gave up 8 bases; unmatched junction bases: 5. CDR1 and CDR2 (germline): SQVTM, ANQGSEA. This CDR3 region has 13 residues. The DNA of the CDR3 is TGCAGCGTTGAAGCCCACAGGGGGCAAGGCTACACCTTC. Protein product: CSVEAHRGQGYTF.

With respect to this clonotype: A much larger clone lies one base from this, so it may be a read error. The chain recombines TRBV2 with TRBJ1-4, with TRBD1 identical over 7 bases. Looked up from germline, CDR1 is SNHLY and CDR2 is FYNNEI. The trim removed 6 bases at V and 0 bases at J, leaving 7 bases unmatched. This CDR3 has 16 residues. The CDR3 region has the DNA TGTGCCAGCAGCCCCCCGACAGGGCCAACTAATGAAAAACTGTTTTTT. As protein: CASSPPTGPTNEKLFF.

The chain links TRBV12-5 to TRBJ2-5, with D perhaps assigned TRBD1 or TRBD2 (5 bases each). CDR3 size: 16 residues. The germline V gene encodes CDR1 LGHNT and CDR2 FRNRAP. As DNA, the CDR3 is TGTGCCAGCACCACAGGCCTAGCTCCCCGCCAAGAGACCCAGTACTTC. It translates to CASTTGLAPRQETQYF.

This clonotype was seen ten or more times. The genes are TRBV2 and TRBJ1-2; D ambiguous. V was cut by 7 bases and J by 2 bases, with 8 bases left in between. The CDR3 consists of 12 residues. Germline V gives CDR1 SNHLY, CDR2 FYNNEI. CDR3 sequence: CASNPSNYGYTF. In nucleotides, the CDR3 is TGTGCCAGCAACCCCAGCAACTATGGCTACACCTTC.

V is TRBV7-9 and J is TRBJ2-7, with TRBD2 identical over 7 bases. With V trimmed by 1 base and J by 5 bases, 8 bases remained unmatched. CDR3 length equals 15 residues. Germline CDR1 SEHNR, CDR2 FQNEAQ (reference sequence). The CDR3 region is CASSLVWEGGHEQYF. In DNA, the CDR3 is TGTGCCAGCAGCTTAGTCTGGGAGGGCGGCCACGAGCAGTACTTC. Drawing the rest from reference TRBV7-9 and TRBJ2-7, the complete variable domain is DTGVSQNPRHKITKRGQNVTFRCDPISEHNRLYWYRQTLGQGPEFLTYFQNEAQLEKSRLLSDRFSAERPKGSFSTLEIQRTEQGDSAMYLCASSLVWEGGHEQYFGPGTRLTVT.

This clonotype was seen at least ten times. The rearrangement links TRBV6-5 to TRBJ2-5; 8 nucleotides match TRBD2. Trimming at V came to 4 bases and at J to 7 bases, leaving 8 bases not matched to a gene. CDR3 length: 14 amino acids. The germline V gene encodes CDR1 MNHEY and CDR2 SVGAGI. The chain's CDR3 is CASSSREGEGTQYF. The DNA of the CDR3 is TGTGCCAGCAGTTCTCGGGAGGGGGAAGGGACCCAGTACTTC.

The genes are TRBV18 and TRBJ1-1; D is unresolved. With 3 bases removed from V and 5 bases from J, the gap between germline ends came to 16 bases. In germline, CDR1 is KGHSH, CDR2 LQKENI. This CDR3 spans 15 amino acids. The CDR3 sequence is CASSPYQAGRTEAFF. The CDR3 DNA sequence: TGTGCCAGCTCACCCTACCAGGCAGGTCGAACTGAAGCTTTCTTT.

This clonotype was seen at least ten times. The chain is built from TRBV25-1 and TRBJ2-5; unclear D gene. V was shortened by 0 bases and J by 6 bases, with 2 bases between the two germline ends. The germline V gene encodes CDR1 MGHDK and CDR2 SYGVNS. The CDR3 is made up of 11 amino acids. This chain's CDR3 is CASSEYQTQYF. The DNA of the CDR3 is TGTGCCAGCAGTGAATATCAGACCCAGTACTTC.